The 18 T cell receptor beta chains below all came from one sample that was sequenced in a study of T cells in Graves' hyperthyroidism and ophthalmopathy. TCR beta CDR3 regions were amplified from RNA transcripts. First-round RT-PCR of the TCR CDR3 relied on the HTBI primer set. Using its own MiXCR run on the multiplex PCR reads, TCRdb lists one record per CDR3 protein. The sample records 300,000 to 400,000 distinct CDR3 sequences, about 15% being singletons. Sequenced: blood. Receptor source: a woman aged 25 to 39 with Graves' hyperthyroidism.

This clonotype was detected ten times or more. The V and J genes are TRBV20-1 and TRBJ2-4; 11 bases are shared with TRBD1. CDR1 and CDR2 from the germline V gene are DFQATT and SNEGSKA (reference sequence). This CDR3 is 12 amino acids long. The CDR3 coding sequence is TGCAGCCTTGGGGACAGGGGGAACATTCAGTACTTC. It specifies CSLGDRGNIQYF.

A few counts support this clonotype. The chain recombines TRBV12-5 with TRBJ2-1; D possibly corresponds to TRBD2 (7 bases). Germline V gene data show CDR1 as LGHNT and CDR2 as FRNRAP. CDR3 length equals 14 residues. Trimming left V 2 bases short and J 9 bases short, with 14 bases between. The CDR3 nucleotides are TGTGCTAGTGGTTTGTATCATAGGGGGGGTGAGCAGTTCTTC. It is translated as CASGLYHRGGEQFF.

This clonotype came up a few times. The CDR3 region has the DNA TGTGCCAGCGGCCCCCCCCTAGGGGGCCGGGAGCTGTTTTTT. It codes for CASGPPLGGRELFF. V and J are TRBV14 and TRBJ2-2; 7 nucleotides agree with TRBD1. The CDR3 contains 14 residues. The J segment lost 9 bases and the V segment lost 8 bases, leaving 12 bases of the junction unmatched. The germline gives CDR1 SGHDN, CDR2 FVKESK.

In this sample, this clonotype turned up a few times. The genes are TRBV2 and TRBJ2-2; D gene ambiguous. The CDR3 spans 11 residues. V was clipped by 3 bases and J by 10 bases, with 6 bases between them. Germline assignment: CDR1 SNHLY and CDR2 FYNNEI. CDR3 sequence reads: CASSELEELFF. As DNA, the CDR3 is TGTGCCAGCAGTGAGCTCGAGGAGCTGTTTTTT.

This clonotype has more than one count but fewer than ten. This chain connects TRBV12-3 or TRBV12-4 to TRBJ2-1, with a possible D match to TRBD1 (6 bases). V shed 5 bases and J shed 0 bases, with 14 bases lying between them. CDR3 length equals 16 residues. CDR3 residues: CASSARQVFSYNEQFF. The CDR3 DNA reads TGTGCCAGCAGTGCCCGACAGGTGTTCTCCTACAATGAGCAGTTCTTC.

This clonotype was detected a few times. The chain couples TRBV30 to TRBJ1-3; 7 nucleotides line up with TRBD1. The germline CDR1 and CDR2 sequences are GTSNPN and SVGIG (reference sequence). The CDR3 contains 16 residues. Trimming at V came to 4 bases and at J to 2 bases, leaving 11 bases not matched to a gene. Written as DNA, the CDR3 is TGTGCCTGGATCAAAGGGGGCCCGGCCGCTGGAAACACCATATATTTT. Protein sequence: CAWIKGGPAAGNTIYF.

The table lists this clonotype with many counts. The chain links TRBV6-1 to TRBJ2-1, with a possible D match to TRBD2 (5 bases). CDR1 and CDR2 from the germline V gene are MNHNS and SASEGT. The length of the CDR3 is 13 residues. Trimming took off 4 bases at V and 9 bases at J, with 13 bases between the two ends. This chain's CDR3 is CASSVRRGLEQFF. The CDR3 bases are TGTGCCAGCAGTGTCAGGCGAGGGCTTGAGCAGTTCTTC.

This clonotype was picked up many times. CDR3 in DNA: TGTGCCAGCAATCCCGGAACTCGAGCCGGGGAGCTGTTTTTT. Translating gives CASNPGTRAGELFF. The chain combines TRBV28 with TRBJ2-2; D ambiguous. The CDR3 totals 14 residues. The germline CDR1 and CDR2 sequences are MDHEN and SYDVKM. Trimming shortened V by 7 bases and J by 6 bases, and 15 bases separated the two germline ends.

Comments on this clonotype: This may arise from a read error, as a much more abundant clone is one base away. V is TRBV7-7 and J is TRBJ2-7, with D uncertain. The CDR3 is made up of 15 amino acids. Germline assignment: CDR1 SSHAT and CDR2 FNYEAQ (reference sequence). The CDR3 region has the DNA TGTGCTAGCAGTCCCGGGCCGGGTCCAAGCTGCGAGCAGTACTTC. Translating it yields CASSPGPGPSCEQYF.

Notes on this clonotype: Germline and junction disagree at one end, which may indicate a read error. This chain uses TRBV6-1 with TRBJ2-5, with 10 positions matching TRBD1. The V gene's germline CDR1 is MNHNS and CDR2 SASEGT. This CDR3 region has 14 residues. This CDR3 is CASSPDRGQGTQYF. The CDR3 DNA is TGTGCCAGCAGCCCAGACAGGGGGCAAGGGACCCAGTACTTC.

On this clonotype itself: One base away lies a much larger clone, so this may be a sequencing read error. The chain recombines TRBV10-1 with TRBJ2-3; 7 bases line up with TRBD1. Per the germline V gene, CDR1 is WNHNN and CDR2 is SYGVQD (reference sequence). The CDR3 loop spans 16 amino acids. For the CDR3, the DNA is TGCGCCAGCAGTGAAAGGGCAACCGACGGGACAGATAGGCAGTATTTT. Encoded protein: CASSERATDGTDRQYF.

A remark on this clonotype: A single base separates this from a much larger clone, so it may be a read error. As DNA, the CDR3 is TGTGCCAGCGGTTTACAGGGGGCGTCCTACAATGAGCAGTTCTTC. Its translation: CASGLQGASYNEQFF. V gene TRBV28 combines with J gene TRBJ2-1, with TRBD1 matching 9 bases. The length of the CDR3 is 15 residues. Germline V gene lookup returns CDR1 MDHEN and CDR2 SYDVKM.

This clonotype has at least ten counts. This sequence joins TRBV2 and TRBJ2-1; 7 nucleotides line up with TRBD2. The CDR3 length is 12 residues. Looked up from germline, CDR1 is SNHLY and CDR2 is FYNNEI. V dropped 5 bases and J dropped 9; count of bases not matched to a gene: 4. CDR3 protein: CASSSSGAEQFF. The CDR3, as DNA: TGTGCCAGCAGTTCAAGCGGGGCTGAGCAGTTCTTC.

This clonotype was observed at least ten times. V usage is TRBV2 and J usage is TRBJ2-1; D perhaps matches TRBD1 (6 bases). V was pared by 8 bases and J by 6 bases, with 11 bases between. This CDR3 region has 12 residues. Germline CDR1 and CDR2: SNHLY and FYNNEI. The CDR3 sequence is CASCSGANEQFF. CDR3 coding DNA: TGTGCCAGCTGCTCAGGGGCCAATGAGCAGTTCTTC.

This clonotype was recorded once. This chain joins TRBV3-1 and TRBJ2-5; D is possibly TRBD1 (6 bases). Trimming took off 2 bases at V and 4 bases at J, with 20 bases between the two ends. The CDR3 length is 17 residues. Germline CDR1 reads LGHDT; CDR2 reads YNNKEL (reference sequence). The CDR3 region has the DNA TGTGCCAGCAGCCAACCCATCCAGGGGCCCATCGCAGAGACCCAGTACTTC. This sequence encodes CASSQPIQGPIAETQYF.

This clonotype was recorded at least ten times. The chain carries TRBV11-2 and TRBJ2-7, with a tentative D call TRBD2 (6 bases). The germline gives CDR1 SGHAT, CDR2 FQNNGV. V was pared by 4 bases and J by 0 bases, with 13 bases between. The length of the CDR3 is 15 residues. This CDR3 is CASSSISGLSYEQYF. DNA for the CDR3: TGTGCCAGCAGCTCCATTAGCGGACTCTCCTACGAGCAGTACTTC. Full variable domain (missing parts from reference TRBV11-2 and TRBJ2-7): EAGVAQSPRYKIIEKRQSVAFWCNPISGHATLYWYQQILGQGPKLLIQFQNNGVVDDSQLPKDRFSAERLKGVDSTLKIQPAKLEDSAVYLCASSSISGLSYEQYFGPGTRLTVT.

This chain connects TRBV9 to TRBJ2-1; 7 bases align to TRBD2. After removal of 0 bases from V and 4 bases from J, the junction contained 4 bases not matched to a gene. This CDR3 comprises 15 residues. Germline CDR1 reads SGDLS; CDR2 reads YYNGEE. This CDR3 reads CASSVAAGRYNEQFF. CDR3 in DNA: TGTGCCAGCAGCGTAGCAGCGGGAAGGTACAATGAGCAGTTCTTC.

This clonotype was detected ten times or more. The J gene is TRBJ2-7, the V gene TRBV28; D remains ambiguous. Looked up from germline, CDR1 is MDHEN and CDR2 is SYDVKM. V shed 7 bases and J shed 2 bases, with 12 bases lying between them. The CDR3 sequence is 13 residues long. For the CDR3, the DNA is TGTGCCAGCACCCCGGGCGCTACCTACGAGCAGTACTTC. Encoded protein: CASTPGATYEQYF.